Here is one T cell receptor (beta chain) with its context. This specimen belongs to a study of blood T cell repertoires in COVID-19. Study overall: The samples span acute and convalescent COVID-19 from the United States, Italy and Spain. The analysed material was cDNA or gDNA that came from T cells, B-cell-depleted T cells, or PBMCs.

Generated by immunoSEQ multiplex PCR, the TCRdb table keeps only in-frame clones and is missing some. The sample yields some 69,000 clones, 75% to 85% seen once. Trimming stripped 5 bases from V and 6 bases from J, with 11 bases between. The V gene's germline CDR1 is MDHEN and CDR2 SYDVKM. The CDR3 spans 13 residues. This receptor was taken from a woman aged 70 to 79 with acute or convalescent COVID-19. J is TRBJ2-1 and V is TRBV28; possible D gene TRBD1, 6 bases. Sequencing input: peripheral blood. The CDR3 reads CASSLDRINEQFF. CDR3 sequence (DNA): TGTGCCAGCAGTCTCGACAGGATCAATGAGCAGTTCTTC.